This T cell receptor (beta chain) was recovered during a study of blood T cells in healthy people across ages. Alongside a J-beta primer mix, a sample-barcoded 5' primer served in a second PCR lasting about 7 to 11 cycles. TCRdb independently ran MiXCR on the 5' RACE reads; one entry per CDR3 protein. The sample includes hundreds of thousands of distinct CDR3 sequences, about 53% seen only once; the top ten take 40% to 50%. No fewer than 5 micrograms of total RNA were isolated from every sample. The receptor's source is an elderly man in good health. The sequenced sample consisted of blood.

CDR3 nucleotides: TGTGCCATCAGTGAGTCGTGGGCAGGGACCTACGAGCAGTACTTC. This codes for CAISESWAGTYEQYF. The V and J genes are TRBV10-3 and TRBJ2-7; a possible D gene is TRBD1 (5 bases). Germline V gene data show CDR1 as ENHRY and CDR2 as SYGVKD. V was shortened by 0 bases and J by 2 bases, with 11 bases between the two germline ends. The CDR3 spans 15 residues.